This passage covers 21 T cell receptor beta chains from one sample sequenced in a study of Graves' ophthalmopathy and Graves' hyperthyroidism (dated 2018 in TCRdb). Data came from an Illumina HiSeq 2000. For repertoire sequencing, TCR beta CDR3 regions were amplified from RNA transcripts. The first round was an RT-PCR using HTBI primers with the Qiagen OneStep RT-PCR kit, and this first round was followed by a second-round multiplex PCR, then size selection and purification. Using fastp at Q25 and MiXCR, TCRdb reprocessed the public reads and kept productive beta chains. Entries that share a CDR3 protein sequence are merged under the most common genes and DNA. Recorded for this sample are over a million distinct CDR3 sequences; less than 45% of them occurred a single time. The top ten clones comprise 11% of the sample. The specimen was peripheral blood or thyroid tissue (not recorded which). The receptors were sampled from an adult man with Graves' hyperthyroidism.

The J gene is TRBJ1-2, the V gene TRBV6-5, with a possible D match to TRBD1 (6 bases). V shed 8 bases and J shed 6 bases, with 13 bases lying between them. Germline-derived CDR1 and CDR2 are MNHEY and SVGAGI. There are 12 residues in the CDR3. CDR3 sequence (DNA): TGTGCCAGCGGTAGGGGGGTCGATGGCTACACCTTC. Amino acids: CASGRGVDGYTF.

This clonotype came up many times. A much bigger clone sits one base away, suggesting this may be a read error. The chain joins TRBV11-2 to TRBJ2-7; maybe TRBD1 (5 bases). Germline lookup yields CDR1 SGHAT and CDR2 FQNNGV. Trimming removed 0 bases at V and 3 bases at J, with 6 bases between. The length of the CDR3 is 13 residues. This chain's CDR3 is CASSLETDYEQYF. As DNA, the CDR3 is TGTGCCAGCAGCTTAGAGACAGACTACGAGCAGTACTTC.

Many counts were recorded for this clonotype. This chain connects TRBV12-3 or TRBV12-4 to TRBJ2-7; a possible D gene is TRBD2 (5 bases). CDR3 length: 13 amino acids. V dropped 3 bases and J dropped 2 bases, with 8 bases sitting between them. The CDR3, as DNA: TGTGCCAGCAGTTTTCGGGAACCCTACGAGCAGTACTTC. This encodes CASSFREPYEQYF.

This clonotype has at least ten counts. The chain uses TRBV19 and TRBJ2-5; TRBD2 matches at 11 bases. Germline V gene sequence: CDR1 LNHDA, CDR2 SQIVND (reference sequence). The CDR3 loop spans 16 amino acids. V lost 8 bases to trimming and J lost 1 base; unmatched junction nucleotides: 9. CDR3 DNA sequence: TGTGCCAGTGCCTGGGCTAGCGGGAGGACCCAAGAGACCCAGTACTTC. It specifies CASAWASGRTQETQYF.

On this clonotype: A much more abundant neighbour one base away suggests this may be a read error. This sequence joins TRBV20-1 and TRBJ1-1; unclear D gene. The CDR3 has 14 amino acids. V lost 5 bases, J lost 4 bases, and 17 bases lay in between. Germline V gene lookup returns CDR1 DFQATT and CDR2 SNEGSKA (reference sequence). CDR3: CSAGSPWTTTEAFF. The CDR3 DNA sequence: TGCAGTGCTGGCTCCCCTTGGACCACCACTGAAGCTTTCTTT.

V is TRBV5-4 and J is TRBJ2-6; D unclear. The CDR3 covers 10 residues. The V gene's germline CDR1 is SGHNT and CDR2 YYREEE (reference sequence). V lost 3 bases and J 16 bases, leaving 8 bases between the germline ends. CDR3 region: CASSSPGLTF. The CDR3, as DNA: TGTGCCAGCAGCTCGCCCGGACTGACTTTC.

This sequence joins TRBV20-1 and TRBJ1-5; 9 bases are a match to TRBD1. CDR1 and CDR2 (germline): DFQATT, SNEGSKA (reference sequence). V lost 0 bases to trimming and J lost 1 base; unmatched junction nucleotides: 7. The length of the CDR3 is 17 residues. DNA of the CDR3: TGCAGTGCTAGAGATTTCGGGACAGGGTTCAGCAATCAGCCCCAGCATTTT. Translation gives CSARDFGTGFSNQPQHF.

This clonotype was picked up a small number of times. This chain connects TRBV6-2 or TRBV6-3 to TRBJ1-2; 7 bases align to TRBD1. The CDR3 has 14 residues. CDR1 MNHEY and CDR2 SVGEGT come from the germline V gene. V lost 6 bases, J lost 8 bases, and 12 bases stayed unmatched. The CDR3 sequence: CASRPTGSQRGYTF. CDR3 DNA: TGTGCCAGCAGGCCGACAGGGTCCCAGCGGGGCTACACCTTC.

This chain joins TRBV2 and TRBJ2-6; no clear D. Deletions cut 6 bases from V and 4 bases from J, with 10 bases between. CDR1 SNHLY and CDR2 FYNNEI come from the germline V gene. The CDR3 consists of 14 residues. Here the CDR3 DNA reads TGTGCCAGCAGCAGAGAGTTGGGGGCCAACGTCCTGACTTTC. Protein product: CASSRELGANVLTF.

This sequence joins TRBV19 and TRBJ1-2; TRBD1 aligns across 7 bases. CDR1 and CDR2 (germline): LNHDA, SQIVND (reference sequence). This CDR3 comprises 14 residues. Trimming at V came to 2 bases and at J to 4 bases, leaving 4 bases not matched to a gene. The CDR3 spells CASSIPGQSYGYTF. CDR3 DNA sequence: TGTGCCAGTAGTATACCGGGACAGAGCTATGGCTACACCTTC. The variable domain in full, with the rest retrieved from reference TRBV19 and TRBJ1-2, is DGGITQSPKYLFRKEGQNVTLSCEQNLNHDAMYWYRQDPGQGLRLIYYSQIVNDFQKGDIAEGYSVSREKKESFPLTVTSAQKNPTAFYLCASSIPGQSYGYTFGSGTRLTVV.

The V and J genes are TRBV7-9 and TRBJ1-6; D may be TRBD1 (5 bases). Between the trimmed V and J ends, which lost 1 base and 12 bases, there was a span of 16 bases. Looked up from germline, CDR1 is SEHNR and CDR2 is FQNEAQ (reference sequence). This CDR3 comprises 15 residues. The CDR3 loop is CASSLGWQGQRPLHF. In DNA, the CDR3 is TGTGCCAGCAGCTTAGGATGGCAGGGCCAGCGACCCCTCCACTTT.

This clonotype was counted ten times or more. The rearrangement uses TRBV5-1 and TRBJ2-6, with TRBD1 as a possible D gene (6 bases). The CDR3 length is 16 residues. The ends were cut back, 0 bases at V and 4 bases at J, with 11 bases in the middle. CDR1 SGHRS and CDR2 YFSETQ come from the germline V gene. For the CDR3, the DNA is TGCGCCAGCAGCTTGGCCACAGGGTTCGGGGCCAACGTCCTGACTTTC. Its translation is CASSLATGFGANVLTF.

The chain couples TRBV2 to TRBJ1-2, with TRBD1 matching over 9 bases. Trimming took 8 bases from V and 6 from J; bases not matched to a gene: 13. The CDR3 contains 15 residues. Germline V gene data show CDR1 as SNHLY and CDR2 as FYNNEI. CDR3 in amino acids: CASGRAGTGLDGYTF. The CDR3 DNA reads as TGTGCCAGCGGGAGGGCCGGGACAGGGTTAGATGGCTACACCTTC.

CDR3 DNA: TGTGCCAGCGGCAAGCGGGAGCTGGACGAGCAGTACTTC. Translation gives CASGKRELDEQYF. J is TRBJ2-7 and V is TRBV7-6; 8 bases align to TRBD2. CDR3 size: 13 residues. CDR1 and CDR2 from the germline V gene are SGHVS and FNYEAQ. The J segment lost 5 bases and the V segment lost 8 bases, leaving 8 bases of the junction unmatched.

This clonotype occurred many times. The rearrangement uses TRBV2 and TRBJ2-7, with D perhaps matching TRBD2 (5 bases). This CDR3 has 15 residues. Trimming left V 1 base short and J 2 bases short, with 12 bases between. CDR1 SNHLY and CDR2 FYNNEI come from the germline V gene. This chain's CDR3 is CASSEGAAVTYEQYF. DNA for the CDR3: TGTGCCAGCAGTGAAGGGGCAGCGGTCACCTACGAGCAGTACTTC.

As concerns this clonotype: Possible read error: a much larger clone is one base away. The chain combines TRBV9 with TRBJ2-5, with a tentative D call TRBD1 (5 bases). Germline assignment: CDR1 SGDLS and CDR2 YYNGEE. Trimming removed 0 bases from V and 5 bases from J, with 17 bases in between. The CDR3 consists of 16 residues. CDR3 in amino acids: CASSVAVEGPGETQYF. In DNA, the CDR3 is TGTGCCAGCAGCGTAGCCGTTGAAGGGCCAGGGGAGACCCAGTACTTC. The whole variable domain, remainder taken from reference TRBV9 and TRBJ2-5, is DSGVTQTPKHLITATGQRVTLRCSPRSGDLSVYWYQQSLDQGLQFLIQYYNGEERAKGNILERFSAQQFPDLHSELNLSSLELGDSALYFCASSVAVEGPGETQYFGPGTRLLVL.

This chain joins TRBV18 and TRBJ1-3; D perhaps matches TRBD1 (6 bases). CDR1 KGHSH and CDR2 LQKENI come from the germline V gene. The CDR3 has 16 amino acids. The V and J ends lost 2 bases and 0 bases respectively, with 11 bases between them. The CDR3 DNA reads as TGTGCCAGCTCACCAACACAGGGTAGCTCTGGAAACACCATATATTTT. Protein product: CASSPTQGSSGNTIYF.

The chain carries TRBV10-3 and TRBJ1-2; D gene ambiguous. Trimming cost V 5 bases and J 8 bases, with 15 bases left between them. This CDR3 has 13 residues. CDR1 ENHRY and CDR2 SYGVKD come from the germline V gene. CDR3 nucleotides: TGTGCCATCAGTTCACCATCTCACGAGGGCTACACCTTC. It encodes CAISSPSHEGYTF.

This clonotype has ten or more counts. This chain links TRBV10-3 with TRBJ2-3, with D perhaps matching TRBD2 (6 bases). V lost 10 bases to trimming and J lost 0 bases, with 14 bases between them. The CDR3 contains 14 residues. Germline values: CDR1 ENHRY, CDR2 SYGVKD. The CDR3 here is CATGAGRSTDTQYF. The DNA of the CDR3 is TGTGCCACTGGCGCGGGACGTAGCACAGATACGCAGTATTTT.

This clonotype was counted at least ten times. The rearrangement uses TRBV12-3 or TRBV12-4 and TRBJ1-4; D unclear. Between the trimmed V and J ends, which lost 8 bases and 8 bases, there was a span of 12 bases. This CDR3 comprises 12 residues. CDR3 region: CASGLHGEKLFF. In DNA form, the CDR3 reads TGTGCCAGCGGACTTCACGGCGAAAAACTGTTTTTT.

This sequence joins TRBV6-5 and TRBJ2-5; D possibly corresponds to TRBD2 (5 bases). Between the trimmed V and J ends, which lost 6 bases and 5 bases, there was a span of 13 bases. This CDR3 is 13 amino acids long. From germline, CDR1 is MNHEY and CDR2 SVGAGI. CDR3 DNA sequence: TGTGCCAGCAGGAAGACGGGGTTGGAGACCCAGTACTTC. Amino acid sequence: CASRKTGLETQYF.